This entry is about one TCR beta chain. Antigen specificity is unknown. The record originates from a study of cytomegalovirus exposure and HLA in healthy donors. Germline CDR1 and CDR2: LNHDA and SQIVND (reference sequence). CDR3 length equals 15 residues. The V and J ends lost 5 bases and 0 bases respectively, with 11 bases between them. 60 Vbeta and 13 Jbeta primers were used in PCR. Generated by immunoSEQ multiplex PCR, the TCRdb table keeps only in-frame clones and is missing some. The top ten clones hold roughly a fifth of a sample with about 19,000 clones, approximately 80% of them seen once. The study's findings and limits: An apparent linkage of common viral pathogens to several of the most significant clusters emerged in a later analysis.

This clonotype was obtained from a human donor in good health. Sequences were obtained from PBMCs. This chain connects TRBV19 to TRBJ1-5; D unclear. The DNA for the CDR3 is TGTGCCAGTAGTCAGACGGACTATAGCAATCAGCCCCAGCATTTT. Protein: CASSQTDYSNQPQHF.